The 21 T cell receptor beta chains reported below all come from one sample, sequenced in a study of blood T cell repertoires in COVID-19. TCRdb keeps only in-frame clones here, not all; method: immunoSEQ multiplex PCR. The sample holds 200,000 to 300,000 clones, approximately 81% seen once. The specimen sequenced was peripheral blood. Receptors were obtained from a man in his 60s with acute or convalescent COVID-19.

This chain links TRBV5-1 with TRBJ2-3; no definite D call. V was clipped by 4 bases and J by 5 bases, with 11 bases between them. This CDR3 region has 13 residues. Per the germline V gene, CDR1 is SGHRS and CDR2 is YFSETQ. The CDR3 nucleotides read TGCGCCAGCAGCCCCCAGACGGGAGATACGCAGTATTTT. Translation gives CASSPQTGDTQYF.

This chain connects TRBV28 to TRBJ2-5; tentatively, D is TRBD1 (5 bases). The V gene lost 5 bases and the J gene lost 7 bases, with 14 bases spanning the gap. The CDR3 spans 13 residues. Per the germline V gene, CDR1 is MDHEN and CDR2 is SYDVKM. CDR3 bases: TGTGCCAGCAGTGCGCCTCCGCAGGGGACCCAGTACTTC. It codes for CASSAPPQGTQYF. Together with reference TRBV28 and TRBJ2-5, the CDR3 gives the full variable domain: DVKVTQSSRYLVKRTGEKVFLECVQDMDHENMFWYRQDPGLGLRLIYFSYDVKMKEKGDIPEGYSVSREKKERFSLILESASTNQTSMYLCASSAPPQGTQYFGPGTRLLVL.

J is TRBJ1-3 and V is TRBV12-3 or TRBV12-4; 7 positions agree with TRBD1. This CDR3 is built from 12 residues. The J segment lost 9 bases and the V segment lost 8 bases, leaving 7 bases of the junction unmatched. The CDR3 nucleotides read TGTGCCAGCGGCCGTCAGGGGGTCACCATATATTTT. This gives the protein CASGRQGVTIYF.

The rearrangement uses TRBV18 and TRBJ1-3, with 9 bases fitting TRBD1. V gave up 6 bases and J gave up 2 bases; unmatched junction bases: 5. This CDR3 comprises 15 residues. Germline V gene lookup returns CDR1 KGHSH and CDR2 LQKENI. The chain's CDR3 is CASSIGQGTGNTIYF. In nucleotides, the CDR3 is TGTGCCAGCTCGATAGGACAGGGGACTGGAAACACCATATATTTT. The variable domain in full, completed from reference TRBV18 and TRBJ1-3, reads NAGVMQNPRHLVRRRGQEARLRCSPMKGHSHVYWYRQLPEEGLKFMVYLQKENIIDESGMPKERFSAEFPKEGPSILRIQQVVRGDSAAYFCASSIGQGTGNTIYFGEGSWLTVV.

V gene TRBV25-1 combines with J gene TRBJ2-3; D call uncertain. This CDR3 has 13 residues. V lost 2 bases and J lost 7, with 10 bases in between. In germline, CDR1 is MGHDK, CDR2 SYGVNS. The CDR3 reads CASSEAQAYTQYF. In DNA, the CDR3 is TGTGCCAGCAGTGAAGCCCAAGCCTATACGCAGTATTTT. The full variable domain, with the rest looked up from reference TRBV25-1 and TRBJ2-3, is EADIYQTPRYLVIGTGKKITLECSQTMGHDKMYWYQQDPGMELHLIHYSYGVNSTEKGDLSSESTVSRIRTEHFPLTLESARPSHTSQYLCASSEAQAYTQYFGPGTRLTVL.

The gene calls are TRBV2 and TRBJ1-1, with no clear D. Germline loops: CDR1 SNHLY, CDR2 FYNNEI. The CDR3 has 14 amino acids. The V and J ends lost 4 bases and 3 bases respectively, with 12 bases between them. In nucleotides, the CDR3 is TGTGCCAGCAGTGTGTCCGGCGGCGACACTGAAGCTTTCTTT. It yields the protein CASSVSGGDTEAFF.

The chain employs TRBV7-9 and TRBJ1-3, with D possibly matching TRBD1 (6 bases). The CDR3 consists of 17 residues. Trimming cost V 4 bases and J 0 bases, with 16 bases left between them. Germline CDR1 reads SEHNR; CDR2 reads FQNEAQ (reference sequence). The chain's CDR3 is CASSSTSDRSSGNTIYF. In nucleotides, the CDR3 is TGTGCCAGCAGCTCTACGAGTGACAGGTCCTCTGGAAACACCATATATTTT.

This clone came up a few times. CDR3 nucleotides: TGTGCCAGCAGCTTGTTACAGGACACTAGCACAGATACGCAGTATTTT. Translated, it gives CASSLLQDTSTDTQYF. The chain joins TRBV5-5 to TRBJ2-3; possible D gene TRBD1, 5 bases. Trimming pared 1 base from V and 0 bases from J, leaving 12 bases between. The V gene's germline CDR1 is SGHKS and CDR2 YYEKEE (reference sequence). The CDR3 consists of 16 residues.

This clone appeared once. The CDR3 sequence: CASSIRLAGAYNEQFF. CDR3 bases: TGTGCCAGTAGTATTAGGCTAGCGGGGGCCTACAATGAGCAGTTCTTC. The rearrangement links TRBV19 to TRBJ2-1; TRBD2 matches at 10 bases. CDR3 size: 16 residues. The germline V gene has CDR1 LNHDA and CDR2 SQIVND (reference sequence). J gave up 2 bases and V 3 bases, and 4 bases lay outside the gene matches.

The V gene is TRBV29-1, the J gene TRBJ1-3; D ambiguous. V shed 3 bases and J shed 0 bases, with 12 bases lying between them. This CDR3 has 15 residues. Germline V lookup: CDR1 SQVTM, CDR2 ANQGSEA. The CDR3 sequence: CSVEEDPVSGNTIYF. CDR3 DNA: TGCAGCGTTGAGGAGGACCCCGTCTCTGGAAACACCATATATTTT.

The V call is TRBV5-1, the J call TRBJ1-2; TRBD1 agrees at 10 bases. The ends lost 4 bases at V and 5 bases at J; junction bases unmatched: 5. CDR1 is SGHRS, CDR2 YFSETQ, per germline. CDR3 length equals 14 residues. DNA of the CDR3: TGCGCCAGCAGCCCTGACAGGGGGCTTTATGGCTACACCTTC. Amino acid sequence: CASSPDRGLYGYTF.

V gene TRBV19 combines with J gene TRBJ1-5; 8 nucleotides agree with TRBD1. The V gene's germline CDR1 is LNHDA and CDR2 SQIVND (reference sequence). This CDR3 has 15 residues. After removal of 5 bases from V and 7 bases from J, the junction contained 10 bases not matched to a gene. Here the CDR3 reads CASSPGQGSRQPQHF. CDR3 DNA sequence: TGTGCCAGTAGTCCCGGACAGGGTTCTAGACAGCCCCAGCATTTT. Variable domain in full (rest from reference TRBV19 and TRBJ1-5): DGGITQSPKYLFRKEGQNVTLSCEQNLNHDAMYWYRQDPGQGLRLIYYSQIVNDFQKGDIAEGYSVSREKKESFPLTVTSAQKNPTAFYLCASSPGQGSRQPQHFGDGTRLSIL.

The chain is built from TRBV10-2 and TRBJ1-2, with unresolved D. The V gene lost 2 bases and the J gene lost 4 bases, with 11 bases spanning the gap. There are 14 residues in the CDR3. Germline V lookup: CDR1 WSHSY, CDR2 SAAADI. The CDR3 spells CASSEGAAGYGYTF. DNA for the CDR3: TGCGCCAGCAGTGAGGGCGCCGCAGGCTATGGCTACACCTTC.

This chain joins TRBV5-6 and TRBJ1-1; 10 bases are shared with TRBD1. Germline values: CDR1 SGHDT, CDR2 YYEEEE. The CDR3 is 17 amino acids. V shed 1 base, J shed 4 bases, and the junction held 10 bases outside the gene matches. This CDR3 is CASSLRETGGFGTEAFF. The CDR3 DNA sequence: TGTGCCAGCAGCTTGCGAGAGACAGGGGGCTTTGGCACTGAAGCTTTCTTT. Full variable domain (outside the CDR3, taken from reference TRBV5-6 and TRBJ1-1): DAGVTQSPTHLIKTRGQQVTLRCSPKSGHDTVSWYQQALGQGPQFIFQYYEEEERQRGNFPDRFSGHQFPNYSSELNVNALLLGDSALYLCASSLRETGGFGTEAFFGQGTRLTVV.

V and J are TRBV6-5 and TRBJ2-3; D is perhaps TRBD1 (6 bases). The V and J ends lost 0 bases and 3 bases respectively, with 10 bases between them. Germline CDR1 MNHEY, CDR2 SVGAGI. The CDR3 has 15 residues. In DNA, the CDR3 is TGTGCCAGCAGTTACTCCAGGGGTAGGACAGATACGCAGTATTTT. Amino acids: CASSYSRGRTDTQYF.

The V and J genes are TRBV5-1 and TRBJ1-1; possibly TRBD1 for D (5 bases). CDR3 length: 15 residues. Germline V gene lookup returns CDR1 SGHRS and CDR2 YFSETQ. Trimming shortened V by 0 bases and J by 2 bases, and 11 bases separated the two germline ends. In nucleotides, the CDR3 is TGCGCCAGCAGCTTGGAGGTCCAGGGTAACACTGAAGCTTTCTTT. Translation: CASSLEVQGNTEAFF. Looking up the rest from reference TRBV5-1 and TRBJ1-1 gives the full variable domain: KAGVTQTPRYLIKTRGQQVTLSCSPISGHRSVSWYQQTPGQGLQFLFEYFSETQRNKGNFPGRFSGRQFSNSRSEMNVSTLELGDSALYLCASSLEVQGNTEAFFGQGTRLTVV.

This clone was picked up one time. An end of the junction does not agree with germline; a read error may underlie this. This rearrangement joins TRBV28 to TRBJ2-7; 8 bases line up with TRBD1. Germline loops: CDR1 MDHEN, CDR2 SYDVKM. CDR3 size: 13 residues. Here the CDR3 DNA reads TGTGCCAGCAGTATACAACCGGGACAGGCCCTAAGCTTC. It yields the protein CASSIQPGQALSF.

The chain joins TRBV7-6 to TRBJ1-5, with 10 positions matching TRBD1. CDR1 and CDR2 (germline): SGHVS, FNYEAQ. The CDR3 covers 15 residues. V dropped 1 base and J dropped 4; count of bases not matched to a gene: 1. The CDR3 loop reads CASSLGQGANQPQHF. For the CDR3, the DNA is TGTGCCAGCAGCTTAGGACAGGGGGCGAATCAGCCCCAGCATTTT.

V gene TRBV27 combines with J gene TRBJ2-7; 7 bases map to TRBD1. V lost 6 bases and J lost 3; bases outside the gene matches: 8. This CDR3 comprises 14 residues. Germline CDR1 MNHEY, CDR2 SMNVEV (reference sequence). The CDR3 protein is CASRRQGNSYEQYF. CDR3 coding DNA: TGTGCCAGCAGACGACAGGGAAATAGCTACGAGCAGTACTTC.

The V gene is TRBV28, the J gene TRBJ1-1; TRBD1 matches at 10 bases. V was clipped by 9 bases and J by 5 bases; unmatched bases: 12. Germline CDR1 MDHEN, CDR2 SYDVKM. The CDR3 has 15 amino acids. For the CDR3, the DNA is TGTGCCAGTTTGACAGGGGGCGGGTTTGGTACTGAAGCTTTCTTT. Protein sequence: CASLTGGGFGTEAFF.

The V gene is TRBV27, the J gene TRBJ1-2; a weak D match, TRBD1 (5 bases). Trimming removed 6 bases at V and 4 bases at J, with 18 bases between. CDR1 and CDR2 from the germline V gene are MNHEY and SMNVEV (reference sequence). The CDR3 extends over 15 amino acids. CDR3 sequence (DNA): TGTGCCAGCAGAGCGTCAGGGTCGGCGGTCTATGGCTACACCTTC. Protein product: CASRASGSAVYGYTF.